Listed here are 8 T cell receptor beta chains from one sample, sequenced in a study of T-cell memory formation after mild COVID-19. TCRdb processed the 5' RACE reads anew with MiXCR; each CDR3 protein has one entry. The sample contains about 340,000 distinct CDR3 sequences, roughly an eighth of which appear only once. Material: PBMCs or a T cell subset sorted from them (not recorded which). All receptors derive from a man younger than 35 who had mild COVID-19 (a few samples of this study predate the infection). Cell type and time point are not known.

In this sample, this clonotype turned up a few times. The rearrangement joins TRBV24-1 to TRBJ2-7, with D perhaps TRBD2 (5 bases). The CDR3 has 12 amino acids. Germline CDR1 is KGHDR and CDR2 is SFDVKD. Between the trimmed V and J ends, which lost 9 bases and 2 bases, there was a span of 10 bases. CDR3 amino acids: CATPSGTYEQYF. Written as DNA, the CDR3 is TGTGCCACCCCCAGCGGTACCTACGAGCAGTACTTC.

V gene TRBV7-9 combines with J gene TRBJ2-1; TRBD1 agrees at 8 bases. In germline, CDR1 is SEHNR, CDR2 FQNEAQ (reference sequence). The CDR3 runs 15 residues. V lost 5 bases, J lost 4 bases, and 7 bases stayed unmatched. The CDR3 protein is CASSPPGQAYNEQFF. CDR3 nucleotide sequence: TGTGCCAGCAGCCCTCCGGGACAGGCTTACAATGAGCAGTTCTTC. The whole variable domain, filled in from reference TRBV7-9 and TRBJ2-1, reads DTGVSQNPRHKITKRGQNVTFRCDPISEHNRLYWYRQTLGQGPEFLTYFQNEAQLEKSRLLSDRFSAERPKGSFSTLEIQRTEQGDSAMYLCASSPPGQAYNEQFFGPGTRLTVL.

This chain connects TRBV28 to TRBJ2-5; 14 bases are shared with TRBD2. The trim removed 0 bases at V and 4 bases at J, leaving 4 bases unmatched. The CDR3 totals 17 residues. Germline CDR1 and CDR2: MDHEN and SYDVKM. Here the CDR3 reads CASSLWTSGGAGETQYF. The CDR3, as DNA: TGTGCCAGCAGTTTATGGACTAGCGGGGGGGCGGGAGAGACCCAGTACTTC.

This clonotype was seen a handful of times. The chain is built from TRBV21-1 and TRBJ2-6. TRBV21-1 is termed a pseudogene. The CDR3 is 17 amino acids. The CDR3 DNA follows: TGTGCCACCTCTAAGGGATGTCAACTCTCTGGGGCCAACGTCCTGACTTTC. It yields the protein CATSKGCQLSGANVLTF.

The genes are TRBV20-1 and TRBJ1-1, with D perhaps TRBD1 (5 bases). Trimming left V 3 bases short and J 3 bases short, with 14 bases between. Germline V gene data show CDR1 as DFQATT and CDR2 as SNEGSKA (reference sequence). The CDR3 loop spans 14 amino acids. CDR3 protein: CSARRGAKDTEAFF. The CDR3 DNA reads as TGCAGTGCTAGGCGTGGGGCTAAGGACACTGAAGCTTTCTTT.

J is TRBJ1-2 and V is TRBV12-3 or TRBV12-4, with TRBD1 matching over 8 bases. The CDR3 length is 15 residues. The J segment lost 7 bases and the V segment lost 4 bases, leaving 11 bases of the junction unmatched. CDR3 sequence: CASSWTGPSRGGYTF. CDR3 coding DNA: TGTGCCAGCAGTTGGACAGGGCCAAGCCGGGGTGGCTACACCTTC.

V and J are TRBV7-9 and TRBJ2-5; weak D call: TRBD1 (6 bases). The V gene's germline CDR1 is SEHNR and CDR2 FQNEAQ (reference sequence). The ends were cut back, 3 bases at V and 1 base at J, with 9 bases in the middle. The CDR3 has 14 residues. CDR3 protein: CASSFRGPQETQYF. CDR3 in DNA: TGTGCCAGCAGCTTCAGGGGACCCCAAGAGACCCAGTACTTC.

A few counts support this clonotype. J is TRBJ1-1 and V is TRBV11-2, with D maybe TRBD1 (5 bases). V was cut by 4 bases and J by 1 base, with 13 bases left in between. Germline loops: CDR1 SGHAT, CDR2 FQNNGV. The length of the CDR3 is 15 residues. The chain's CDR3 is CASSSIPGQNTEAFF. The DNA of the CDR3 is TGTGCCAGCAGCTCGATTCCCGGACAGAACACTGAAGCTTTCTTT.